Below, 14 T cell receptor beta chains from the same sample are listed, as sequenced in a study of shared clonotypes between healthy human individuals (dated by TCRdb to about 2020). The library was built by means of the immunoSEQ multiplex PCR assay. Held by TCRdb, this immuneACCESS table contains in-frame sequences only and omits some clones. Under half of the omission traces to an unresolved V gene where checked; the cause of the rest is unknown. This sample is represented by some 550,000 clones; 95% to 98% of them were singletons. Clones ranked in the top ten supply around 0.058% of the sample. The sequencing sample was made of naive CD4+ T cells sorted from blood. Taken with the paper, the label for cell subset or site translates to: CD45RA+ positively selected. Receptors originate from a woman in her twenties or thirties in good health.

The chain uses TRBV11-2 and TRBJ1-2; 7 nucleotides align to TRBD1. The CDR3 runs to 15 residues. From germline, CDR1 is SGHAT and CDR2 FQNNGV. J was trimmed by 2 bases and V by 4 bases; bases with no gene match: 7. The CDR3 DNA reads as TGTGCCAGCAGCTCTTATGCGGGACAGAACTATGGCTACACCTTC. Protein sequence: CASSSYAGQNYGYTF.

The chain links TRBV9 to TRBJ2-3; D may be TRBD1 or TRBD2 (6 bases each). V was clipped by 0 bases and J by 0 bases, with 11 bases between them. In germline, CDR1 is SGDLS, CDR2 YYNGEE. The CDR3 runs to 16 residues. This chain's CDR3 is CASSVVRGTSTDTQYF. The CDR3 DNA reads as TGTGCCAGCAGCGTAGTGAGGGGGACTAGCACAGATACGCAGTATTTT.

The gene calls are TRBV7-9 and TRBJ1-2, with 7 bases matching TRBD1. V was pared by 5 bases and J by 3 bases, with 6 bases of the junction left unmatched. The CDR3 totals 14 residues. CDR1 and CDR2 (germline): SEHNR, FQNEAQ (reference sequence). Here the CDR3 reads CASSEQGIDYGYTF. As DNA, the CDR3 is TGTGCCAGCAGCGAACAGGGGATTGACTATGGCTACACCTTC.

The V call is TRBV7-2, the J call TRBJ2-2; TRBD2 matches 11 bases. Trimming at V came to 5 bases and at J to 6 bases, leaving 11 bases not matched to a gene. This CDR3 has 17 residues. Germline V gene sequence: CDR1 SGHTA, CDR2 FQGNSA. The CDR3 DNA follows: TGTGCCAGCAGCCCCAGGGTTGCTAGCGGGAGGTCCGGGGAGCTGTTTTTT. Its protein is CASSPRVASGRSGELFF.

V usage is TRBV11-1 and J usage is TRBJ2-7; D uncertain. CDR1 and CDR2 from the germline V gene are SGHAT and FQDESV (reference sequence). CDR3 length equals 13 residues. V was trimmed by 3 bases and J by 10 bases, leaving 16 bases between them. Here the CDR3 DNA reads TGTGCCAGCAGCTTGATCACCGGCGCGTATCAGTACTTC. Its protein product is CASSLITGAYQYF.

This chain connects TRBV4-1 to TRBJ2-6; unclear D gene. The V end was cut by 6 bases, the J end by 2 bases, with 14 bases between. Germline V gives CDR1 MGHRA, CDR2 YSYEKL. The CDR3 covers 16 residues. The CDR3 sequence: CASSLFRLPGANVLTF. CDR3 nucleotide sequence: TGCGCCAGCAGTCTATTTCGGCTCCCTGGGGCCAACGTCCTGACTTTC.

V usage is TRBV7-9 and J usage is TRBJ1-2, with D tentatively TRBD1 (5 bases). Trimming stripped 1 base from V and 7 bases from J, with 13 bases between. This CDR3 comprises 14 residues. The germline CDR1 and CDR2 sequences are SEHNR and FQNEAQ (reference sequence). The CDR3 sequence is CASSLVAGGGGYTF. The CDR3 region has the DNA TGTGCCAGCAGCTTAGTGGCCGGGGGAGGTGGCTACACCTTC.

The CDR3 DNA sequence: TGTGCCAGCAGTCCTCCAGAGGAGAATGAGCAGTTCTTC. Its translation: CASSPPEENEQFF. The chain carries TRBV27 and TRBJ2-1; no definite D call. The CDR3 has 13 amino acids. Trimming cost V 5 bases and J 7 bases, with 12 bases left between them. Germline CDR1 reads MNHEY; CDR2 reads SMNVEV (reference sequence).

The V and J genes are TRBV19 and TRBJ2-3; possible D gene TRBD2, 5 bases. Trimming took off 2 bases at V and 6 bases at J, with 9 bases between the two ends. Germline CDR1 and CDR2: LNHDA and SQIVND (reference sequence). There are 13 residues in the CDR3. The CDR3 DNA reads TGTGCCAGTAGTATATTCGGGGTTGATACGCAGTATTTT. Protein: CASSIFGVDTQYF.

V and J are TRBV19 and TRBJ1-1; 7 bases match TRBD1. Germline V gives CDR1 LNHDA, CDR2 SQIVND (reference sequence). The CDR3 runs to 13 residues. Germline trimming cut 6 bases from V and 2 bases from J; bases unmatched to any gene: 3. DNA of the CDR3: TGTGCCAGTAGGGGGACAGCAAACACTGAAGCTTTCTTT. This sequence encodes CASRGTANTEAFF.

CDR3: CASSVGDRGNQPQHF. For the CDR3, the DNA is TGTGCCAGCAGTGTGGGAGACAGGGGCAATCAGCCCCAGCATTTT. V usage is TRBV6-1 and J usage is TRBJ1-5; 7 nucleotides agree with TRBD1. With 4 bases clipped from V and 2 bases from J, the junction kept 5 bases outside the gene matches. The CDR3 length is 15 residues. From germline, CDR1 is MNHNS and CDR2 SASEGT.

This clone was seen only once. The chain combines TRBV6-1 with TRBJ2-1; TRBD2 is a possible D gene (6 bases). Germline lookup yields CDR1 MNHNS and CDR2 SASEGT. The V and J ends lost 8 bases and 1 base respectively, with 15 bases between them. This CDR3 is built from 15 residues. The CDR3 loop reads CASGRSGASYNEQFF. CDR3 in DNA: TGTGCCAGCGGGAGGAGCGGCGCGTCCTACAATGAGCAGTTCTTC.

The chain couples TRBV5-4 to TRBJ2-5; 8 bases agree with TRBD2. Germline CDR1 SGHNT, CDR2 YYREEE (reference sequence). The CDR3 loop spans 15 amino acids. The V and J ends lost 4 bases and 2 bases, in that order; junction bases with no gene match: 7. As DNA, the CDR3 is TGTGCCAGCAGCCCTGGACTAGCTGCTCAAGAGACCCAGTACTTC. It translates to CASSPGLAAQETQYF.

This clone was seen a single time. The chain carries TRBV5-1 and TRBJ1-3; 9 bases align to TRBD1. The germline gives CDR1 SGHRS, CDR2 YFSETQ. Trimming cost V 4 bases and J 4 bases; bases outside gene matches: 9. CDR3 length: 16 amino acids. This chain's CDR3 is CASSPYGTGGGNTIYF. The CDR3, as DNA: TGCGCCAGCAGCCCCTATGGAACAGGGGGCGGAAACACCATATATTTT. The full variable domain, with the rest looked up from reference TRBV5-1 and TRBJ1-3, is KAGVTQTPRYLIKTRGQQVTLSCSPISGHRSVSWYQQTPGQGLQFLFEYFSETQRNKGNFPGRFSGRQFSNSRSEMNVSTLELGDSALYLCASSPYGTGGGNTIYFGEGSWLTVV.